What follows is one T cell receptor (beta chain) and its context. Original methodology: Estimation of nucleated cell counts relied on the amplification of reference gene primers. TCRdb's copy holds only in-frame clones and misses some; the assay was immunoSEQ multiplex PCR. That table supplies the V and J calls and clone size; D and trimming were determined from the DNA. The data contain over 200,000 clones, about 83% of them seen just once; the ten biggest clones take up 1.3%. These data are taken from a study of blood T cell repertoires in COVID-19. Study as a whole: Sample material is recorded as cDNA or gDNA derived from T cells, B-cell-depleted T cells, or PBMCs.

V was clipped by 4 bases and J by 1 base; unmatched bases: 2. This CDR3 is 14 amino acids long. Germline loops: CDR1 ENHRY, CDR2 SYGVKD. The source material was peripheral blood. The V and J genes are TRBV10-3 and TRBJ2-5; 8 bases are a match to TRBD2. This clonotype was obtained from a woman aged 25 to 39 with COVID-19, enrolled during active disease. The DNA of the CDR3 is TGTGCCATCAGTGCCGCGGGGGGCCAAGAGACCCAGTACTTC. Translation: CAISAAGGQETQYF.